A single sample gave rise to the 4 T cell receptor beta chains below, sequenced in a study of T cell changes during pregnancy in multiple sclerosis. Sequencing was performed with immunoSEQ multiplex PCR; in TCRdb, only in-frame clones are kept and a portion is missing. This table has around 100,000 clones, 90% appearing once. This specimen was peripheral blood, taken in the second trimester of pregnancy. These receptors all come from a female donor in good health, enrolled as a control in a pregnancy study.

J is TRBJ2-7 and V is TRBV9, with a possible D match to TRBD2 (7 bases). CDR3 length: 15 residues. The V gene's germline CDR1 is SGDLS and CDR2 YYNGEE. Trimming left V 0 bases short and J 6 bases short, with 16 bases between. CDR3 nucleotide sequence: TGTGCCAGCAGCGTAGTTGGGGGGGCGGGGACCGAGCAGTACTTC. The encoded protein is CASSVVGGAGTEQYF.

V is TRBV4-3 and J is TRBJ2-1, with 8 bases identical to TRBD2. Germline V gives CDR1 LGHNA, CDR2 YSLEER. V was pared by 0 bases and J by 4 bases, with 11 bases of the junction left unmatched. The CDR3 covers 18 residues. The CDR3 is CASSQDWTGGPSYNEQFF. The CDR3 DNA follows: TGCGCCAGCAGCCAAGATTGGACGGGAGGGCCATCGTACAATGAGCAGTTCTTC.

The chain recombines TRBV9 with TRBJ1-3; a possible D gene is TRBD1 (5 bases). The germline V and J ends were trimmed by 2 bases and 1 base, with 16 bases remaining between them. From germline, CDR1 is SGDLS and CDR2 YYNGEE. The length of the CDR3 is 17 residues. Here the CDR3 DNA reads TGTGCCAGCAGCGTGGCCGGAACAGGACCATCTGGAAACACCATATATTTT. This translates into CASSVAGTGPSGNTIYF.

The chain couples TRBV5-1 to TRBJ1-1; D might be TRBD1 (6 bases). CDR3 size: 15 residues. Germline CDR1 SGHRS, CDR2 YFSETQ. The germline V and J ends were trimmed by 4 bases and 4 bases, with 17 bases remaining between them. The CDR3 coding sequence is TGCGCCAGCAGCCCTCGCGGGGGGGCGAGCACTGAAGCTTTCTTT. Protein product: CASSPRGGASTEAFF.